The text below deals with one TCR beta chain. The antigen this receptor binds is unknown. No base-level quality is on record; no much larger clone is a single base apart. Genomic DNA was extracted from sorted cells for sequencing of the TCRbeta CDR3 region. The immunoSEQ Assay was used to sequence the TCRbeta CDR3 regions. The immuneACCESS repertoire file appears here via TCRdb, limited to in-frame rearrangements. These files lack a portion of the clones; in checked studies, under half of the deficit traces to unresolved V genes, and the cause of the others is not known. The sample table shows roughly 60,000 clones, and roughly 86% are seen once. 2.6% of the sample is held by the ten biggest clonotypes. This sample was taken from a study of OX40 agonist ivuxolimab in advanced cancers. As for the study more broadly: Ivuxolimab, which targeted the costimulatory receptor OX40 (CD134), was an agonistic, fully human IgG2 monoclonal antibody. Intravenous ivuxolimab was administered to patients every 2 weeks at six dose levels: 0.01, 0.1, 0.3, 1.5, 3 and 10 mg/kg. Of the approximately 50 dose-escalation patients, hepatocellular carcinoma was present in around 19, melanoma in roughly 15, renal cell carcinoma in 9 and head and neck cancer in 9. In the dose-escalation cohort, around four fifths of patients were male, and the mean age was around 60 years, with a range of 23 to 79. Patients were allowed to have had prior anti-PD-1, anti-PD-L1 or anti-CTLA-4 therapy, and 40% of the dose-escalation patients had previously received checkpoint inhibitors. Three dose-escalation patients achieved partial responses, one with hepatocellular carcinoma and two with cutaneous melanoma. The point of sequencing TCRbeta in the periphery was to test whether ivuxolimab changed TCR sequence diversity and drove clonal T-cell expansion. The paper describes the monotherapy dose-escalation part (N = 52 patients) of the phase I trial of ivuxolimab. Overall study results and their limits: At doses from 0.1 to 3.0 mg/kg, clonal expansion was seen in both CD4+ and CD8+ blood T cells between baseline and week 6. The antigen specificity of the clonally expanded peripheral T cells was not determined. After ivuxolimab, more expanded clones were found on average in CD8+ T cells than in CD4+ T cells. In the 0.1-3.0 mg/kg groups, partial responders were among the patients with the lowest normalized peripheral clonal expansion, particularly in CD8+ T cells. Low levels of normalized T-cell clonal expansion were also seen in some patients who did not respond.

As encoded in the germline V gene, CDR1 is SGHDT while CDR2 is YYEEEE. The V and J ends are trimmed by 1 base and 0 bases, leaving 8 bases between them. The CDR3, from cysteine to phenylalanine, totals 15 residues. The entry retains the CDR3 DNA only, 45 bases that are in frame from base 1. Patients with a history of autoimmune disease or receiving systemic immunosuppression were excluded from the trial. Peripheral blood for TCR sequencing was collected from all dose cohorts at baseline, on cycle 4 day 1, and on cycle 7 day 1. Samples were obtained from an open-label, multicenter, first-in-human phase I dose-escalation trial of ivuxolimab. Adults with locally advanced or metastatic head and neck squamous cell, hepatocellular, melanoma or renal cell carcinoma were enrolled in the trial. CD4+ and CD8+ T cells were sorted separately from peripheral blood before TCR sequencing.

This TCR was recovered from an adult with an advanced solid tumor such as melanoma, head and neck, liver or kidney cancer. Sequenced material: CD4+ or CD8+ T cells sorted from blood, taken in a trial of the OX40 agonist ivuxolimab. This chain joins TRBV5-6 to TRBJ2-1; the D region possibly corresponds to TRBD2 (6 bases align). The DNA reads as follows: TGTGCCAGCAGCTTGCGGGGGAGCTCCTACAATGAGCAGTTCTTC. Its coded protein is CASSLRGSSYNEQFF.